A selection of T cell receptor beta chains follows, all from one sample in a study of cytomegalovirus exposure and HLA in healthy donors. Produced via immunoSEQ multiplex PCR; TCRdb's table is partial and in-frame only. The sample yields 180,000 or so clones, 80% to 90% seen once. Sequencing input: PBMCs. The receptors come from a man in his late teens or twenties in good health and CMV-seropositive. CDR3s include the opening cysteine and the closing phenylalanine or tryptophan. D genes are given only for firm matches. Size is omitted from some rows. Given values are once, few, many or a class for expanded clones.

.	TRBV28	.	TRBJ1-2	CASSWSGESYGYTF	TGTGCCAGCAGTTGGTCAGGGGAAAGCTATGGCTACACCTTC
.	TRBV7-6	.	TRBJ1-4	CASTASAGFNEKLFF	TGTGCCAGCACCGCCAGTGCGGGGTTTAATGAAAAACTGTTTTTT
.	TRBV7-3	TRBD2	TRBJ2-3	CASSPMTSAGTDTQYF	TGTGCCAGCAGCCCGATGACTAGCGCTGGCACAGATACGCAGTATTTT
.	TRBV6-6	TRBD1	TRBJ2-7	CASSSPQGATYEQYF	TGTGCCAGCAGTTCGCCACAGGGGGCGACCTACGAGCAGTACTTC
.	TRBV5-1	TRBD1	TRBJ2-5	CASSSDRVETQYF	TGCGCCAGCAGCTCCGACAGGGTAGAGACCCAGTACTTC
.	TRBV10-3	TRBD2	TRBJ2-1	CAISEKRGAQLPNYNEQFF	TGTGCCATCAGTGAAAAGCGGGGGGCCCAACTCCCTAACTACAATGAGCAGTTCTTC
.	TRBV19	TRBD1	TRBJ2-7	CASSPPDRDKPYEQYF	TGTGCCAGTAGTCCCCCGGACAGGGACAAACCCTACGAGCAGTACTTC
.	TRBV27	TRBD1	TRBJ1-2	CASSPRTGFGYTF	TGTGCCAGCAGTCCCAGGACAGGGTTTGGCTACACCTTC
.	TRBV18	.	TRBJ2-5	CASSPLTLTDQETQYF	TGTGCCAGCTCACCACTAACCTTGACAGACCAAGAGACCCAGTACTTC
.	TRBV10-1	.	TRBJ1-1	CASSVISNTEAFF	TGCGCCAGCAGCGTAATATCGAACACTGAAGCTTTCTTT
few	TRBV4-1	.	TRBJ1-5	CASSQDWQTSNQPQHF	TGCGCCAGCAGCCAAGATTGGCAAACTAGCAATCAGCCCCAGCATTTT
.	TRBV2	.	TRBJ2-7	CASSPRETYEQYF	TGTGCCAGCAGTCCGCGTGAGACCTACGAGCAGTACTTC
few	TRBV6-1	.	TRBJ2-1	CASSDIPQGEQFF	TGTGCCAGCAGTGACATCCCGCAGGGTGAGCAGTTCTTC
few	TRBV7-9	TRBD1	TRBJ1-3	CASSPGQLISGNTIYF	TGTGCCAGCAGCCCGGGACAGCTAATCTCTGGAAACACCATATATTTT
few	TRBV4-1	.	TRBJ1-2	CASSQGAGGADGYTF	TGCGCCAGCAGCCAAGGGGCCGGGGGGGCTGATGGCTACACCTTC
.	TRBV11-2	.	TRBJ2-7	CASSLSGDYEQYF	TGTGCCAGCAGCTTATCGGGGGACTACGAGCAGTACTTC